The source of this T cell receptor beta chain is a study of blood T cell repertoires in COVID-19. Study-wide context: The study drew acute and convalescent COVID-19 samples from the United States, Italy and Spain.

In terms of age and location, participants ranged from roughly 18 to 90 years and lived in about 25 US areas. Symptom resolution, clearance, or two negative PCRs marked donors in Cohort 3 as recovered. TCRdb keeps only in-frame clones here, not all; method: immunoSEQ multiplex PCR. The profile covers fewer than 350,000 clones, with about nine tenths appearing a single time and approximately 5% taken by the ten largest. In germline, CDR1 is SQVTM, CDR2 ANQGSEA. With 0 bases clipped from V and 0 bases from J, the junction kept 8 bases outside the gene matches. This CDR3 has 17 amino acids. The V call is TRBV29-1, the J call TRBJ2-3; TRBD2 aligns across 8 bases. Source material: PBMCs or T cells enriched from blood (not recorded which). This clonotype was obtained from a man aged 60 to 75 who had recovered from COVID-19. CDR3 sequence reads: CSVEDQGLAPSTDTQYF. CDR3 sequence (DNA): TGCAGCGTTGAAGACCAAGGACTAGCCCCTAGCACAGATACGCAGTATTTT.